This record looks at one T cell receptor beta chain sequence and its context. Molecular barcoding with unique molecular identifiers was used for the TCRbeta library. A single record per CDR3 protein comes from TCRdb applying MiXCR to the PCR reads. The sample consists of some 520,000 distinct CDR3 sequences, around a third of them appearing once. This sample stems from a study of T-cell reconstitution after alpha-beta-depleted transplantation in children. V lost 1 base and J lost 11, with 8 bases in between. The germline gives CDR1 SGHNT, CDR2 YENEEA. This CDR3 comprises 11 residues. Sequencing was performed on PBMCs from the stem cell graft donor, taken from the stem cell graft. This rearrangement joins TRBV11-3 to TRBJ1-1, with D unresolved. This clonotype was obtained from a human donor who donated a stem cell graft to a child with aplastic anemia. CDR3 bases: TGTGCCAGCAGCTTAGGACAATCGGCTTTCTTT. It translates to CASSLGQSAFF.